These 32 T cell receptor beta chains were sequenced from one sample in a study of blood T cell repertoires in COVID-19. Sequencing was performed with immunoSEQ multiplex PCR; in TCRdb, only in-frame clones are kept and a portion is missing. The sample carries about 150,000 clones, 84% recorded once. The sample consisted of peripheral blood. These receptors were obtained from a human donor in a cohort sampled during active COVID-19.

The V and J genes are TRBV29-1 and TRBJ1-4; the match to TRBD1 covers 7 bases. In germline, CDR1 is SQVTM, CDR2 ANQGSEA. The CDR3 length is 13 residues. Unmatched junction bases numbered 4, after V lost 5 bases and J lost 4 bases. The CDR3 region is CSVSGTDNEKLFF. Here the CDR3 DNA reads TGCAGCGTTTCCGGGACAGATAATGAAAAACTGTTTTTT.

The J gene is TRBJ1-1, the V gene TRBV5-4; unclear D gene. V lost 2 bases, J lost 1 base, and 15 bases lay in between. Germline assignment: CDR1 SGHNT and CDR2 YYREEE (reference sequence). This CDR3 spans 16 amino acids. The CDR3 DNA is TGTGCCAGCAGCTTAGAGGCCGGAGGGAGGAACACTGAAGCTTTCTTT. It codes for CASSLEAGGRNTEAFF.

The V and J genes are TRBV19 and TRBJ2-3; D possibly corresponds to TRBD1 (5 bases). The CDR3 has 13 amino acids. Between the trimmed V and J ends, which lost 5 bases and 3 bases, there was a span of 9 bases. Germline-derived CDR1 and CDR2 are LNHDA and SQIVND (reference sequence). CDR3 in amino acids: CASSQGLTDTQYF. The CDR3 coding sequence is TGTGCCAGTAGTCAGGGATTGACAGATACGCAGTATTTT.

The chain recombines TRBV28 with TRBJ2-6; D perhaps matches TRBD2 (6 bases). The CDR3 loop spans 16 amino acids. Germline V gives CDR1 MDHEN, CDR2 SYDVKM. V lost 6 bases, J lost 0 bases, and 12 bases lay in between. The CDR3 region is CASRGGGFSGANVLTF. Here the CDR3 DNA reads TGTGCCAGCAGGGGGGGAGGTTTCTCTGGGGCCAACGTCCTGACTTTC.

The rearrangement uses TRBV10-3 and TRBJ2-3, with D tentatively TRBD1 (6 bases). The germline V gene encodes CDR1 ENHRY and CDR2 SYGVKD. CDR3 size: 13 residues. Between the trimmed V and J ends, which lost 6 bases and 5 bases, there was a span of 12 bases. The CDR3 sequence is CAISPGDQDTQYF. In nucleotides, the CDR3 is TGTGCCATCAGCCCAGGGGATCAAGATACGCAGTATTTT.

The V gene is TRBV4-1, the J gene TRBJ1-1; D might be TRBD1 (6 bases). CDR3 length equals 14 residues. The V end lost 4 bases, the J end lost 1 base, and 10 bases lay between the germline ends. Germline V CDR1 and CDR2: MGHRA, YSYEKL. CDR3 residues: CASSLDRSNTEAFF. As DNA, the CDR3 is TGCGCCAGCAGCCTCGACAGGTCGAACACTGAAGCTTTCTTT.

The chain carries TRBV6-5 and TRBJ1-4; D is unresolved. The CDR3 contains 14 residues. Looked up from germline, CDR1 is MNHEY and CDR2 is SVGAGI. V was trimmed by 6 bases and J by 0 bases, leaving 8 bases between them. The CDR3 DNA follows: TGTGCCAGCAGAATTACAGCAACTAATGAAAAACTGTTTTTT. This codes for CASRITATNEKLFF.

The chain employs TRBV4-3 and TRBJ2-3; 8 bases line up with TRBD2. CDR3 length equals 18 residues. The V and J ends lost 0 bases and 3 bases, in that order; junction bases with no gene match: 11. CDR1 and CDR2 (germline): LGHNA, YSLEER. In DNA form, the CDR3 reads TGCGCCAGCAGCCAAGAGATGGGGCGGGGGGTTTGGACAGATACGCAGTATTTT. Its protein is CASSQEMGRGVWTDTQYF.

The chain recombines TRBV6-2 or TRBV6-3 with TRBJ2-5; 7 positions agree with TRBD2. The CDR3 consists of 16 residues. The V gene end was trimmed by 4 bases and the J gene end by 3 bases; junction bases not matched to a gene: 11. Germline CDR1 is MNHEY and CDR2 is SVGEGT. This CDR3 is CASSFVLAGDKETQYF. The CDR3 region has the DNA TGTGCCAGCAGTTTCGTTTTAGCGGGTGACAAAGAGACCCAGTACTTC.

The chain carries TRBV4-3 and TRBJ2-5; 7 bases are shared with TRBD2. The CDR3 is 15 amino acids. V shed 1 base, J shed 3 bases, and the junction held 5 bases outside the gene matches. Germline V CDR1 and CDR2: LGHNA, YSLEER. The CDR3 DNA sequence: TGCGCCAGCAGCCAAGCGGTGGCGGGGGAAGAGACCCAGTACTTC. The encoded protein is CASSQAVAGEETQYF.

The chain links TRBV21-1 to TRBJ2-7; the table's D call TRBD1 went unverified against the DNA. TRBV21-1 is a pseudogene. This CDR3 spans 14 amino acids. The CDR3 sequence: CASSKGPKAGEQYV. The CDR3 nucleotides read TGTGCCAGCAGCAAAGGCCCCAAGGCAGGCGAGCAGTACGTC.

This clone was detected a few times. This rearrangement joins TRBV6-2 or TRBV6-3 to TRBJ2-1; 8 bases fit TRBD2. CDR1 MNHEY and CDR2 SVGEGT come from the germline V gene. This CDR3 spans 16 amino acids. With V trimmed by 4 bases and J by 6 bases, 11 bases remained unmatched. Written as DNA, the CDR3 is TGTGCCAGCAGTTGGACAGCGGGGGAGGGGGGCAATGAGCAGTTCTTC. This sequence encodes CASSWTAGEGGNEQFF.

V is TRBV10-3 and J is TRBJ2-7; 9 bases match TRBD1. The V gene's germline CDR1 is ENHRY and CDR2 SYGVKD. The CDR3 is 15 amino acids. V lost 2 bases and J lost 6; bases outside the gene matches: 8. The CDR3 loop reads CAISEPGQGLIEQYF. In nucleotides, the CDR3 is TGTGCCATCAGTGAGCCGGGACAGGGCTTGATCGAGCAGTACTTC.

The chain has TRBV19 and TRBJ1-4; perhaps TRBD1 as D (5 bases). CDR1 and CDR2 (germline): LNHDA, SQIVND (reference sequence). Trimming stripped 4 bases from V and 5 bases from J, with 11 bases between. The CDR3 has 14 amino acids. This chain's CDR3 is CASSTIQENEKLFF. Here the CDR3 DNA reads TGTGCCAGTAGTACAATACAGGAAAATGAAAAACTGTTTTTT.

The chain employs TRBV19 and TRBJ1-3; D gene unclear. The CDR3 is 16 residues long. Germline CDR1 and CDR2: LNHDA and SQIVND (reference sequence). Trimming removed 7 bases at V and 0 bases at J, with 16 bases between. The CDR3 nucleotides read TGTGCCAGTACCCCCCGGGAGCCAGCCTCTGGAAACACCATATATTTT. Amino acids: CASTPREPASGNTIYF.

This chain uses TRBV3-1 (or the pseudogene TRBV3-2) with TRBJ1-5, with unresolved D. V lost 2 bases and J 0 bases, leaving 14 bases between the germline ends. Germline CDR1 LGHDT, CDR2 YNNKEL (reference sequence). The CDR3 is 17 amino acids. CDR3 bases: TGTGCCAGCAGCCAAAGCCCCGGGAGAATTAGCAATCAGCCCCAGCATTTT. Translation: CASSQSPGRISNQPQHF.

CDR3 in amino acids: CASSPPVGTIETQYF. The DNA of the CDR3 is TGTGCCAGCTCACCACCCGTGGGGACAATCGAGACCCAGTACTTC. The chain links TRBV18 to TRBJ2-5; D may be TRBD1 (6 bases). V was cut by 0 bases and J by 5 bases, with 13 bases left in between. Germline lookup yields CDR1 KGHSH and CDR2 LQKENI. The CDR3 covers 15 residues.

Only one count was recorded for this clone. The chain recombines TRBV19 with TRBJ2-2; D is unresolved. Trimming took 9 bases from V and 4 from J, leaving 12 bases between them. CDR1 is LNHDA and CDR2 is SQIVND in the germline V gene (reference sequence). There are 13 residues in the CDR3. In DNA, the CDR3 is TGTGCCAGCCAAGCGTTCGGCACCGGGGAGCTGTTTTTT. This gives the protein CASQAFGTGELFF. Complete variable domain (other parts from reference TRBV19 and TRBJ2-2): DGGITQSPKYLFRKEGQNVTLSCEQNLNHDAMYWYRQDPGQGLRLIYYSQIVNDFQKGDIAEGYSVSREKKESFPLTVTSAQKNPTAFYLCASQAFGTGELFFGEGSRLTVL.

This clone appeared a single time. The chain links TRBV28 to TRBJ1-2; D is uncertain. CDR1 and CDR2 (germline): MDHEN, SYDVKM. V was cut by 6 bases and J by 8 bases, with 22 bases left in between. There are 15 residues in the CDR3. The CDR3 here is CASSVKDRSIGGYTF. As DNA, the CDR3 is TGTGCCAGCAGCGTAAAGGATCGTTCCATCGGGGGCTACACCTTC.

The chain joins TRBV9 to TRBJ2-5, with TRBD1 identical over 9 bases. The CDR3 sequence is 15 residues long. Germline trimming cut 3 bases from V and 4 bases from J; bases unmatched to any gene: 7. Per the germline V gene, CDR1 is SGDLS and CDR2 is YYNGEE. The CDR3 loop is CASSGRTGGAETQYF. For the CDR3, the DNA is TGTGCCAGCAGCGGACGAACAGGGGGCGCAGAGACCCAGTACTTC.

This clone was counted a few times. The chain links TRBV5-1 to TRBJ1-1; D perhaps matches TRBD1 (5 bases). V dropped 2 bases and J dropped 6 bases, with 11 bases sitting between them. The CDR3 covers 13 residues. Germline V gene sequence: CDR1 SGHRS, CDR2 YFSETQ. The CDR3 bases are TGCGCCAGCAGCTTTCAGGGTTCGGCTGAAGCTTTCTTT. Translating gives CASSFQGSAEAFF. The complete variable domain, with remaining parts taken from reference TRBV5-1 and TRBJ1-1, reads KAGVTQTPRYLIKTRGQQVTLSCSPISGHRSVSWYQQTPGQGLQFLFEYFSETQRNKGNFPGRFSGRQFSNSRSEMNVSTLELGDSALYLCASSFQGSAEAFFGQGTRLTVV.

The V and J genes are TRBV28 and TRBJ2-2; 8 bases map to TRBD1. V shed 3 bases, J shed 1 base, and the junction held 1 base outside the gene matches. Germline CDR1 and CDR2: MDHEN and SYDVKM. This CDR3 is 15 amino acids long. CDR3 amino acids: CASSFGTGNTGELFF. The CDR3 bases are TGTGCCAGCAGTTTCGGGACAGGGAACACCGGGGAGCTGTTTTTT.

The chain carries TRBV30 and TRBJ2-1, with D possibly TRBD2 on 6 matching bases. V was clipped by 5 bases and J by 8 bases, with 13 bases between them. The CDR3 totals 12 residues. CDR1 is GTSNPN and CDR2 is SVGIG in the germline V gene (reference sequence). The CDR3 DNA sequence: TGTGCCTGGCTTGCGGGACCATATGAGCAGTTCTTC. As protein: CAWLAGPYEQFF.

Points on this clone: Other DNA sequences in this specimen translate into the identical CDR3. V gene TRBV5-1 combines with J gene TRBJ2-3; TRBD2 is a possible D gene (7 bases). V shed 0 bases and J shed 6 bases, with 11 bases lying between them. The CDR3 extends over 14 amino acids. CDR1 and CDR2 (germline): SGHRS, YFSETQ. In DNA, the CDR3 is TGCGCCAGCAGCTTGGTCGCGGGGGCCGATACGCAGTATTTT. Residues: CASSLVAGADTQYF.

This clone appeared a single time. V and J are TRBV6-5 and TRBJ1-1; D may be TRBD1 (6 bases). CDR3 size: 14 residues. Germline V CDR1 and CDR2: MNHEY, SVGAGI. The V gene lost 0 bases and the J gene lost 3 bases, with 8 bases spanning the gap. The CDR3, as DNA: TGTGCCAGCAGTTACTCGGGGGCCCACACTGAAGCTTTCTTT. Translated, it gives CASSYSGAHTEAFF.

The sample holds one count of this clone. This chain joins TRBV2 and TRBJ1-5; no definite D call. Trimming left V 8 bases short and J 3 bases short, with 14 bases between. This CDR3 has 14 amino acids. The germline gives CDR1 SNHLY, CDR2 FYNNEI. The CDR3 protein is CASVREADNQPQHF. CDR3 DNA sequence: TGTGCCAGCGTACGGGAGGCGGACAATCAGCCCCAGCATTTT.

The V gene is TRBV7-2, the J gene TRBJ2-7, with D possibly matching TRBD1 (6 bases). The CDR3 totals 14 residues. Germline V gene sequence: CDR1 SGHTA, CDR2 FQGNSA. V lost 7 bases and J 0 bases, leaving 13 bases between the germline ends. CDR3 sequence: CASTTTGNSYEQYV. The CDR3, as DNA: TGTGCCAGCACCACCACAGGGAACTCCTACGAGCAGTACGTC.

V is TRBV29-1 and J is TRBJ2-5; D might be TRBD2 (5 bases). The CDR3 covers 12 residues. Trimming shortened V by 7 bases and J by 0 bases, and 9 bases separated the two germline ends. Per germline, CDR1 SQVTM and CDR2 ANQGSEA. The CDR3 protein is CSGRVNQETQYF. CDR3 coding DNA: TGCAGCGGGCGGGTCAACCAAGAGACCCAGTACTTC.

The rearrangement uses TRBV12-3 or TRBV12-4 and TRBJ2-5; D perhaps matches TRBD1 (6 bases). The ends were cut back, 2 bases at V and 4 bases at J, with 8 bases in the middle. This CDR3 has 13 residues. CDR3 sequence reads: CASSLKGGETQYF. In nucleotides, the CDR3 is TGTGCCAGCAGTTTAAAAGGGGGAGAGACCCAGTACTTC.

Written as DNA, the CDR3 is TGTGCCAGTAGTATAGGTCCCGGGACAGGGATAGCTAACTATGGCTACACCTTC. Protein sequence: CASSIGPGTGIANYGYTF. V is TRBV19 and J is TRBJ1-2; 9 bases are shared with TRBD1. The CDR3 totals 18 residues. J lost 0 bases, V lost 1 base, and 9 bases had no gene match. CDR1 and CDR2 from the germline V gene are LNHDA and SQIVND (reference sequence). The whole variable domain, remainder taken from reference TRBV19 and TRBJ1-2, is DGGITQSPKYLFRKEGQNVTLSCEQNLNHDAMYWYRQDPGQGLRLIYYSQIVNDFQKGDIAEGYSVSREKKESFPLTVTSAQKNPTAFYLCASSIGPGTGIANYGYTFGSGTRLTVV.

This chain links TRBV7-8 with TRBJ2-7, with a tentative D call TRBD1 (5 bases). The CDR3 extends over 14 amino acids. Trimming cost V 5 bases and J 0 bases, with 11 bases left between them. Germline V gene data show CDR1 as SGHVS and CDR2 as FQNEAQ. The CDR3 DNA reads as TGTGCCAGCAGCCCCCGACAGAGCTCCTACGAGCAGTACGTC. Translation: CASSPRQSSYEQYV.

The gene calls are TRBV5-5 and TRBJ1-3; D not certain. Germline V lookup: CDR1 SGHKS, CDR2 YYEKEE (reference sequence). CDR3 size: 18 residues. Trimming pared 0 bases from V and 0 bases from J, leaving 16 bases between. The CDR3 region is CASSLAAGTAISGNTIYF. The CDR3 DNA follows: TGTGCCAGCAGCTTGGCGGCAGGTACGGCAATCTCTGGAAACACCATATATTTT.